The clone carrying this TCR beta chain has just a few counts. Its matching antigen is unknown. MiXCR, run by TCRdb on the 5' RACE reads, gives a single entry per CDR3 protein. The sample shows fewer than 500,000 distinct CDR3 sequences, about 25% of them seen only once. CDR3 size: 15 residues. CDR1 is MNHNS, CDR2 SASEGT, per germline. Trimming at V came to 10 bases and at J to 9 bases, leaving 12 bases not matched to a gene. The record originates from a study of CD8 T cells in ankylosing spondylitis. General observations from the study: Eight or nine highly homologous variants formed a TCR beta motif that appeared characteristic of ankylosing spondylitis blood.

The chain joins TRBV6-1 to TRBJ2-1, with 13 bases aligning to TRBD2. The clonotype comes from a male donor with ankylosing spondylitis. Sequencing was done on a sample of blood, either unsorted or a sorted T cell fraction (not recorded which). The CDR3 loop reads CAILNGLAGVSEQFF. DNA for the CDR3: TGTGCCATCTTAAACGGACTAGCGGGAGTCAGTGAGCAGTTCTTC.